This TCR beta chain was sequenced for a study of regulatory T cells in long-lasting Graves disease (dated by TCRdb to the early 2020s). General notes on the study: Antithyroid drugs had been taken for less than 3 months by newly diagnosed Graves' disease patients. Patients with persistent Graves' disease were compared with patients with newly diagnosed Graves' disease using TCR sequencing and RNA sequencing of peripheral blood. The study was registered as a clinical trial and conducted in China. A total of roughly 33 samples were covered by TCR sequencing, comprising roughly 13 persistent and around 20 newly diagnosed Graves' disease patients.

Library method: multiplex PCR. The sequencing machine was an Illumina HiSeq 4000. To build TCR beta libraries, CDR3 regions were amplified by Arm-PCR using iRepertoire HTBI primers. Gel purification was performed on PCR products prior to sequencing. In the authors' own workflow: Gene usage analysis of CDR3 amino acid clonotypes used the approximately 62 TRBV and 14 TRBJ segments found across samples. Filtered high-quality paired reads were merged into contigs using COPE and FqMerger. BLAST was used to align contigs to IMGT TRBV, TRBD and TRBJ reference genes, with CDR3 defined following IMGT. Clonotypes above 0.1% frequency were classified as highly expanded clones. Shannon entropy served as the measure of repertoire diversity, while the Gini coefficient captured V-J evenness. Public clonotypes were defined as clonotypes shared by more than one individual. In-frame beta chains were kept once TCRdb had trimmed the public reads at Q25 with fastp and called clones with MiXCR. Every CDR3 protein is listed once, alongside the most common genes and DNA of its rows. These V and J calls are TCRdb output, not the study's own analysis. This sample lists a few hundred thousand distinct CDR3 sequences; roughly 19% were detected once. The top ten clones comprise over 9.5% of the sample.

The time point tag for this specimen amounts to: newly diagnosed GD, antithyroid drugs for less than 3 months. RNA was extracted from PBMCs in TRIzol for both TCR sequencing and RNA sequencing. Graves' disease was diagnosed according to American Thyroid Association guidelines. The patients came from an endocrinology department in Xi'an, China. Each patient gave around 9.2 milliliters of peripheral blood, collected in an EDTA anticoagulant tube. Ficoll Paque Plus density gradient separation was used to isolate PBMCs, and no additional T cell sorting was done. An Agilent 2100 Bioanalyzer and agarose gel were used to check RNA quality, while a NanoDrop 2000 measured RNA concentration. As regards this clonotype: The target of this receptor is not known. Per-nucleotide qualities are absent, and no much larger clonotype sits a single base away.

General findings and caveats noted by the study authors: The study examined only peripheral blood because the primary lesion, thyroid tissue, could not be accessed. Compared with newly diagnosed patients, persistent Graves' disease patients had lower TCR Shannon entropy and fewer highly expanded clones, which suggests clonal expansion. Sequencing and analysis were limited to the TCR beta chain. The authors noted that the small sample size was a limitation that may lower accuracy. A larger number of public clonotypes was shared among persistent patients (around 2,700) than among newly diagnosed patients (approximately 930). TRBV28, TRBJ1-2 and TRBJ2-5 were preferentially used in persistent disease, while TRBV20-1 and TRBJ2-1 were favored in newly diagnosed disease.

From the cysteine through the phenylalanine, the CDR3 covers 16 amino acids. The entry retains the CDR3 DNA only, 48 bases that are in frame from base 1. V is cut back by 4 bases and J by 4 bases, with 5 bases in the junction unmatched. CDR1 and CDR2 were assigned from the germline V gene as SGHRS and YFSETQ. These data also featured in a second study, about T cells in Graves' hyperthyroidism and ophthalmopathy. That second report states: Stable Graves' hyperthyroidism was defined as no progression to ophthalmopathy during 18 months of follow-up. Hyperthyroidism patients were newly diagnosed, with disease duration under 2 months, and aged 18 to 65 years. Patients with uncontrolled infections, other autoimmune diseases, pregnancy or lactation were excluded. Diagnoses were based on clinical symptoms, serum thyroxine and TRAb, thyroid ultrasound and orbital computed tomography. The first round of RT-PCR for the TCR CDR3 was performed with the HTBI primer set and the Qiagen OneStep RT-PCR kit. Most expanded thyroid clonotypes (frequency above 0.001) were also found in blood, which suggests that blood repertoires may mirror thyroid immune responses. Ophthalmopathy was separated from stable hyperthyroidism by a 13 V-J signature model, with approximately 86% sensitivity and roughly 84% specificity obtained in cross-validation and 80%/75% obtained in testing. During validation, the model predicted progression to ophthalmopathy a median of roughly 7.1 months ahead of onset, with approximately 71% sensitivity and 72.22% specificity. To identify TCR V-J signatures that set the groups apart, the researchers used a discovery cohort of 90 to 100 patients, made up of fewer than 50 with Graves' ophthalmopathy and 55 to 65 with stable Graves' hyperthyroidism. Prospective prediction of ophthalmopathy was tested in an independent validation cohort consisting of 18 to 20 hyperthyroidism patients and some 15 patients who later progressed to ophthalmopathy. The roughly 100 discovery patients were randomly divided into training and test sets at a 7:3 ratio. The study also compared thyroid tissue and blood T-cell repertoires from about six Graves' hyperthyroidism patients. After sampling, hyperthyroidism patients received methimazole starting at 30 mg daily, and ophthalmopathy patients received high-dose intravenous methylprednisolone. The libraries were constructed in a second round of multiplex PCR and then size-selected and purified. Paired-end sequencing of the libraries was performed with 100 bp reads on an Illumina HiSeq2000. SOAPnuke was used to process the raw data, with reads discarded if the reads contained adapters or uncalled bases, had a mean Phred below 15, or lacked an exact constant-primer or identifier match. COPE v1.2.5 was used to merge the high-quality paired reads, and each unique nucleotide sequence was defined as a clonotype. MiTCR v1.1 was used to align clonotypes to the IMGT TRBV, TRBD and TRBJ reference segments. Only V-J combinations with frequency above 0.0001, covering approximately 99% of repertoires, were analysed. A TCS score was defined as the ratio of F50 (clonal expansion) to E x V (chaos), with BLOSUM62-based TCRdist applied between CDR3 peptides within each V-J. Welch's t-statistics and random forest reduced roughly 500 V-J features to around 14, which were used in a naive Bayes classifier (R e1071). No statistical method was used to set the sample size in advance, and investigators knew the group allocation. TCR Vbeta CDR3 sequencing of 135 peripheral blood samples (approximately 44 ophthalmopathy, 70 to 85 hyperthyroidism and roughly 17 progressor patients) is reported in the paper.

Specimen: peripheral blood mononuclear cells (PBMCs), collected at new diagnosis, from a patient treated with antithyroid drugs. The TCR sequence derives from a woman aged 25 to 39 with Graves disease. Donor details come from another sample of the same person, matched by shared clones. The receptor chain draws on TRBV5-1 and TRBJ2-5; 15 bases in between match TRBD2. Here the CDR3 is given as CASSMSGLAGGETQYF. The nucleotides read TGCGCCAGCAGCATGTCGGGACTAGCGGGAGGAGAGACCCAGTACTTC.